Listed below are T cell receptor beta chains from one sample, sequenced in a study of blood T cell repertoires in COVID-19. Profiled with immunoSEQ multiplex PCR; TCRdb holds only in-frame clones, not every one. The sample has more than 150,000 clones; about three quarters are singletons. Material for sequencing was peripheral blood. These receptors all stem from a woman aged 80 or over with active or convalescent COVID-19. The CDR3 runs from the conserved cysteine through the conserved F or W. The order of the fields is J gene, V gene, clone size, D gene, CDR3 DNA, CDR3 protein. D genes are given only for firm matches. Some rows have no size entry. The others give once, few or many, or a class for an expanded clone.

j_gene: TRBJ2-2
v_gene: TRBV6-2/TRBV6-3
abundance: -
d_gene: TRBD1
CDR3nt: TGTGCCAGCAGTTTCCGGGACAGGGGGCTAAGGTTTGCCGGGGAGCTGTTTTTT
CDR3aa: CASSFRDRGLRFAGELFF

j_gene: TRBJ1-5
v_gene: TRBV10-1
abundance: -
d_gene: TRBD1
CDR3nt: TGCGCCAGCAGTTCTAGACAGGGCAACAATCAGCCCCAGCATTTT
CDR3aa: CASSSRQGNNQPQHF

j_gene: TRBJ1-2
v_gene: TRBV7-2
abundance: -
d_gene: -
CDR3nt: TGTGCCAGCAGCCACAGTGTGGTGGAGGGGTATGGCTACACCTTC
CDR3aa: CASSHSVVEGYGYTF

j_gene: TRBJ2-7
v_gene: TRBV4-3
abundance: few
d_gene: TRBD1
CDR3nt: TGCGCCAGCAGCCAAGATGCACGGACAGGGGCCTACGAGCAGTACTTC
CDR3aa: CASSQDARTGAYEQYF

j_gene: TRBJ1-4
v_gene: TRBV18
abundance: -
d_gene: -
CDR3nt: TGTGCCAGCTCACCGCGAGAAGCCGCAACTAATGAAAAACTGTTTTTT
CDR3aa: CASSPREAATNEKLFF

j_gene: TRBJ2-7
v_gene: TRBV29-1
abundance: -
d_gene: TRBD1
CDR3nt: TGCAGCGTTGAGGGACAGTCGGGGGAGCAGTACTTC
CDR3aa: CSVEGQSGEQYF

j_gene: TRBJ2-1
v_gene: TRBV21-1
abundance: -
d_gene: -
CDR3nt: TGTGCCAGCAGCAATTCATCTGGGACAGAGCAGTTCTTC
CDR3aa: CASSNSSGTEQFF

j_gene: TRBJ2-2
v_gene: TRBV5-4
abundance: -
d_gene: -
CDR3nt: TGTGCCAGCAGCTTGGCCCGGACAGTTAACACCGGGGAGCTGTTTTTT
CDR3aa: CASSLARTVNTGELFF

j_gene: TRBJ2-2
v_gene: TRBV7-3
abundance: -
d_gene: -
CDR3nt: TGTGCCAGCAGCTTAATACCAAGGGGGAACGGGGAGCTGTTTTTT
CDR3aa: CASSLIPRGNGELFF

j_gene: TRBJ2-7
v_gene: TRBV24-1
abundance: -
d_gene: -
CDR3nt: TGTGCCACCAGTGACCGGACAGAGTCCTACGAGCAGTACTTC
CDR3aa: CATSDRTESYEQYF

j_gene: TRBJ2-2
v_gene: TRBV5-1
abundance: -
d_gene: -
CDR3nt: TGCGCCAGCAGCCCGACCGCGACACCGAACACCGGGGAGCTGTTTTTT
CDR3aa: CASSPTATPNTGELFF

j_gene: TRBJ1-3
v_gene: TRBV9
abundance: -
d_gene: -
CDR3nt: TGTGCCAGCAGCGTCGACCTAGTTGACTCTGGAAACACCATATATTTT
CDR3aa: CASSVDLVDSGNTIYF

j_gene: TRBJ1-5
v_gene: TRBV11-2
abundance: -
d_gene: -
CDR3nt: TGTGCCAGCAGCTCTTCCGGGCAGCCCCAGCATTTT
CDR3aa: CASSSSGQPQHF

j_gene: TRBJ2-2
v_gene: TRBV7-2
abundance: -
d_gene: -
CDR3nt: TGTGCCAGCAGCTTGGAGTCCCCCCGGAACACCGGGGAGCTGTTTTTT
CDR3aa: CASSLESPRNTGELFF

j_gene: TRBJ2-7
v_gene: TRBV2
abundance: many
d_gene: -
CDR3nt: TGTGCCAGCAGCCCACTCAGGGTTTACGAGCAGTACTTC
CDR3aa: CASSPLRVYEQYF

j_gene: TRBJ2-5
v_gene: TRBV10-3
abundance: -
d_gene: TRBD2
CDR3nt: TGTGCCATCAGTGAGTCCGGTCTAGCGGGGGAAAAAGAGACCCAGTACTTC
CDR3aa: CAISESGLAGEKETQYF

j_gene: TRBJ1-1
v_gene: TRBV4-1
abundance: -
d_gene: TRBD1
CDR3nt: TGCGCCAGCAGCCTTGCCGGGACAGGGGTGTCTGAAGCTTTCTTT
CDR3aa: CASSLAGTGVSEAFF

j_gene: TRBJ2-2
v_gene: TRBV28
abundance: -
d_gene: -
CDR3nt: TGTGCCAGCAGCCTTATCTTCCGGGGTTCCGGGGAGCTGTTTTTT
CDR3aa: CASSLIFRGSGELFF

j_gene: TRBJ2-2
v_gene: TRBV2
abundance: -
d_gene: -
CDR3nt: TGTGCCAGCAGTGCCACGGCTAGCCTAAACACCGGGGAGCTGTTTTTT
CDR3aa: CASSATASLNTGELFF

j_gene: TRBJ2-7
v_gene: TRBV25-1
abundance: -
d_gene: TRBD2
CDR3nt: TGTGCCAGCAGTGTAGCGGGGGCCCAATACGAGCAGTACTTC
CDR3aa: CASSVAGAQYEQYF

j_gene: TRBJ1-2
v_gene: TRBV6-2/TRBV6-3
abundance: -
d_gene: -
CDR3nt: TGTGCCAGCAGTTACTTGCTCGCGGGGGATGGCTACACCTTC
CDR3aa: CASSYLLAGDGYTF

j_gene: TRBJ2-2
v_gene: TRBV18
abundance: -
d_gene: -
CDR3nt: TGTGCCAGCTCTACACAGGTTACCGGGGAGCTGTTTTTT
CDR3aa: CASSTQVTGELFF

j_gene: TRBJ1-2
v_gene: TRBV6-5
abundance: once
d_gene: -
CDR3nt: TGTGCCAGCAGTTACACAACGGGTGGCTACACCTTC
CDR3aa: CASSYTTGGYTF

j_gene: TRBJ2-7
v_gene: TRBV7-2
abundance: -
d_gene: -
CDR3nt: TGTGCCAGCAGCTTAATGCGGTCCAACTCCTACGAGCAGTACTTC
CDR3aa: CASSLMRSNSYEQYF

j_gene: TRBJ2-3
v_gene: TRBV19
abundance: -
d_gene: TRBD2
CDR3nt: TGTAGCGGGGCTACAGATACGCAGTATTTT
CDR3aa: CSGATDTQYF

j_gene: TRBJ2-1
v_gene: TRBV4-2
abundance: -
d_gene: -
CDR3nt: TGTGCCAGCAGCCAAGACCCAAGACACCTAAGCTACAATGAGCAGTTCTTC
CDR3aa: CASSQDPRHLSYNEQFF